What follows are 21 T cell receptor beta chains derived from one specimen sequenced in a study of a mutant IDH1 vaccine in newly diagnosed glioma. These receptors lack a known antigen. Repertoires were generated with immunoSEQ multiplex PCR, while TCRdb's copy carries only in-frame clones and drops some. The sample lists roughly 57,000 clones, 70% to 90% occurring once. The time point was: week 11, during vaccination. Every vaccine dose comprised 300 ug of mutant IDH1 20-mer peptide plus topical imiquimod. Specimen: PBMCs, collected from a glioma patient whose treatment included an IDH1 peptide vaccine. The receptors shown here come from a man between 40 and 49 years old with glioma.

The chain employs TRBV5-8 and TRBJ1-4; tentatively, D is TRBD1 (5 bases). Trimming removed 0 bases at V and 6 bases at J, with 12 bases between. The germline V gene encodes CDR1 SGHTS and CDR2 YDEGEE. This CDR3 comprises 15 residues. Written as DNA, the CDR3 is TGTGCCAGCAGCTTGGTTCAGGGAGTGGATGAAAAACTGTTTTTT. As protein: CASSLVQGVDEKLFF.

The rearrangement uses TRBV18 and TRBJ1-4; maybe TRBD1 (5 bases). Germline loops: CDR1 KGHSH, CDR2 LQKENI. V lost 2 bases to trimming and J lost 7 bases, with 17 bases between them. This CDR3 contains 16 residues. CDR3 loop: CASSPGTRGSSEKLFF. CDR3 in DNA: TGTGCCAGCTCACCAGGGACGCGGGGGTCGAGTGAAAAACTGTTTTTT.

In its sample, this clone was seen a few times. The rearrangement uses TRBV28 and TRBJ2-5; a weak D match, TRBD2 (7 bases). The germline gives CDR1 MDHEN, CDR2 SYDVKM. The V end lost 5 bases, the J end lost 1 base, and 17 bases lay between the germline ends. CDR3 length: 16 amino acids. CDR3 protein: CASSRGRGPLQETQYF. The CDR3 nucleotides read TGTGCCAGCAGTAGAGGGCGGGGGCCTCTCCAAGAGACCCAGTACTTC.

The V and J genes are TRBV28 and TRBJ2-5, with TRBD2 matching 9 bases. The CDR3 length is 16 residues. With 5 bases clipped from V and 4 bases from J, the junction kept 11 bases outside the gene matches. Germline V gene lookup returns CDR1 MDHEN and CDR2 SYDVKM. CDR3 residues: CASSAFSGSWGETQYF. The CDR3 region has the DNA TGTGCCAGCAGTGCTTTTAGCGGGAGTTGGGGAGAGACCCAGTACTTC.

The chain uses TRBV19 and TRBJ2-5; D is possibly TRBD2 (5 bases). Trimming removed 6 bases at V and 4 bases at J, with 18 bases between. The CDR3 has 15 amino acids. In germline, CDR1 is LNHDA, CDR2 SQIVND (reference sequence). The CDR3 protein is CASRLGSARGETQYF. In DNA, the CDR3 is TGTGCCAGTAGGCTTGGGAGTGCCCGGGGAGAGACCCAGTACTTC.

Remarks on this clone: Other DNA sequences from this sample encode an identical CDR3 as well. V usage is TRBV2 and J usage is TRBJ2-1; 10 bases align to TRBD1. CDR1 is SNHLY, CDR2 FYNNEI, per germline. With 6 bases clipped from V and 5 bases from J, the junction kept 13 bases outside the gene matches. CDR3 size: 17 residues. CDR3 bases: TGTGCCAGCAGAGCTGTTGGGACAGGGGCTTTGCACAATGAGCAGTTCTTC. Translation: CASRAVGTGALHNEQFF.

The rearrangement uses TRBV21-1 and TRBJ2-7; TRBD1, the D gene given by the table, was not confirmed from the DNA. TRBV21-1 is annotated as a pseudogene. CDR3 length: 12 residues. CDR3 nucleotide sequence: TGTGCCAGCAACCGGGACACCTACGAGCAGTACGTC. Protein: CASNRDTYEQYV.

V usage is TRBV7-2 and J usage is TRBJ2-7; D possibly uses TRBD1 or TRBD2 (7 bases each). Per germline, CDR1 SGHTA and CDR2 FQGNSA. The length of the CDR3 is 14 residues. Here the CDR3 reads CAAAQGGARDEQYF. CDR3 nucleotides: TGTGCGGCAGCGCAGGGGGGGGCTCGGGACGAGCAGTACTTC.

The chain employs TRBV9 and TRBJ2-1; 9 bases are a match to TRBD2. Germline CDR1 SGDLS, CDR2 YYNGEE. V dropped 4 bases and J dropped 9; count of bases not matched to a gene: 20. CDR3 length equals 18 residues. CDR3 coding DNA: TGTGCCAGCAGCCCGACCACGACCCAGCTAGCGGGATGGGGTGAGCAGTTCTTC. This gives the protein CASSPTTTQLAGWGEQFF. Combining the CDR3 with reference TRBV9 and TRBJ2-1 gives the whole variable domain DSGVTQTPKHLITATGQRVTLRCSPRSGDLSVYWYQQSLDQGLQFLIQYYNGEERAKGNILERFSAQQFPDLHSELNLSSLELGDSALYFCASSPTTTQLAGWGEQFFGPGTRLTVL.

The V and J genes are TRBV5-1 and TRBJ2-1, with D perhaps given as TRBD1 or TRBD2 (5 bases each). This CDR3 has 14 residues. Per the germline V gene, CDR1 is SGHRS and CDR2 is YFSETQ. Deletions cut 0 bases from V and 6 bases from J, with 10 bases between. CDR3 sequence: CASSLAREFNEQFF. In DNA form, the CDR3 reads TGCGCCAGCAGCTTGGCCAGGGAGTTCAATGAGCAGTTCTTC.

This clone has just a few counts. V usage is TRBV7-2 and J usage is TRBJ2-4, with TRBD2 identical over 15 bases. Germline V gene lookup returns CDR1 SGHTA and CDR2 FQGNSA. V shed 5 bases, J shed 7 bases, and the junction held 6 bases outside the gene matches. The CDR3 covers 16 residues. The CDR3 DNA is TGTGCCAGCAGCCCACGGACTAGCGGGGGGGCGAACATTCAGTACTTC. Protein product: CASSPRTSGGANIQYF.

The V call is TRBV11-3, the J call TRBJ2-5, with a possible D match to TRBD1 (5 bases). There are 13 residues in the CDR3. Between the trimmed V and J ends, which lost 6 bases and 8 bases, there was a span of 16 bases. Looked up from germline, CDR1 is SGHNT and CDR2 is YENEEA. The CDR3 bases are TGTGCCAGCAGTCAGATCCAGGGTGGCACCCAGTACTTC. It codes for CASSQIQGGTQYF.

V gene TRBV29-1 combines with J gene TRBJ1-2; possibly TRBD1 for D (6 bases). Germline V CDR1 and CDR2: SQVTM, ANQGSEA. V was shortened by 6 bases and J by 4 bases, with 12 bases between the two germline ends. The CDR3 totals 12 residues. The CDR3 nucleotides are TGCAGCGTAGTACAGGGTGGCTATGGCTACACCTTC. This codes for CSVVQGGYGYTF. The variable domain in full, with the rest retrieved from reference TRBV29-1 and TRBJ1-2, is SAVISQKPSRDICQRGTSLTIQCQVDSQVTMMFWYRQQPGQSLTLIATANQGSEATYESGFVIDKFPISRPNLTFSTLTVSNMSPEDSSIYLCSVVQGGYGYTFGSGTRLTVV.

V and J are TRBV5-1 and TRBJ2-5; TRBD2 aligns across 8 bases. The J segment lost 3 bases and the V segment lost 3 bases, leaving 13 bases of the junction unmatched. Germline V lookup: CDR1 SGHRS, CDR2 YFSETQ. CDR3 size: 17 residues. The CDR3 coding sequence is TGCGCCAGCAGCTCGCTCCTGAGCGGGGGTGTGGAAGAGACCCAGTACTTC. Its translation: CASSSLLSGGVEETQYF.

The CDR3 nucleotides are TGTGCCAGCAGTTTAAGGGTCAGCGGGAGAGGCCCAAGCAATGAGCAGTTCTTC. Its translation: CASSLRVSGRGPSNEQFF. The chain couples TRBV7-2 to TRBJ2-1; 8 bases are shared with TRBD2. The germline V gene has CDR1 SGHTA and CDR2 FQGNSA. This CDR3 contains 18 residues. Losses at the gene ends were 6 bases for V and 6 bases for J; bases not matched to a gene: 19.

The chain joins TRBV28 to TRBJ1-4; D uncertain. Trimming cost V 3 bases and J 7 bases, with 15 bases left between them. Germline V gene data show CDR1 as MDHEN and CDR2 as SYDVKM. The CDR3 loop spans 15 amino acids. CDR3 protein: CASSFRMAVGEKLFF. The DNA for the CDR3 is TGTGCCAGCAGTTTTCGAATGGCGGTGGGTGAAAAACTGTTTTTT.

This rearrangement joins TRBV7-2 to TRBJ2-5; D possibly corresponds to TRBD2 (5 bases). V was cut by 1 base and J by 4 bases, with 7 bases left in between. This CDR3 has 13 amino acids. The germline V gene has CDR1 SGHTA and CDR2 FQGNSA. The CDR3 loop is CASSLERRETQYF. DNA of the CDR3: TGTGCCAGCAGCTTAGAGCGGCGAGAGACCCAGTACTTC.

The chain has TRBV6-1 and TRBJ2-7, with 9 bases lining up with TRBD1. Germline V gene data show CDR1 as MNHNS and CDR2 as SASEGT. The CDR3 totals 16 residues. J lost 1 base, V lost 1 base, and 5 bases had no gene match. CDR3 loop: CASSEDGGTGSYEQYF. For the CDR3, the DNA is TGTGCCAGCAGTGAAGATGGAGGGACAGGGTCCTACGAGCAGTACTTC.

V is TRBV7-9 and J is TRBJ1-1; possible D gene TRBD1, 5 bases. Germline CDR1 and CDR2: SEHNR and FQNEAQ (reference sequence). The V end lost 1 base, the J end lost 5 bases, and 8 bases lay between the germline ends. This CDR3 has 13 amino acids. The CDR3: CASSLGGATEAFF. CDR3 DNA sequence: TGTGCCAGCAGCTTAGGAGGGGCTACTGAAGCTTTCTTT.

The chain recombines TRBV5-4 with TRBJ2-2; 7 nucleotides match TRBD1. The junction had 3 bases not matched to a gene; V was cut back by 4 bases and J by 0 bases. CDR1 and CDR2 (germline): SGHNT, YYREEE (reference sequence). This CDR3 contains 15 residues. CDR3 bases: TGTGCCAGCAGCGTCGGGACAGCGAACACCGGGGAGCTGTTTTTT. It specifies CASSVGTANTGELFF.

The rearrangement uses TRBV12-5 and TRBJ2-1; TRBD2 agrees at 9 bases. The CDR3 runs to 17 residues. Germline V lookup: CDR1 LGHNT, CDR2 FRNRAP. V trimming: 4 bases; J trimming: 4 bases; junction bases outside the gene matches: 11. CDR3 loop: CASGSSALAGLYNEQFF. In DNA, the CDR3 is TGTGCTAGTGGTTCCTCCGCTCTAGCGGGGCTTTACAATGAGCAGTTCTTC.